The 32 T cell receptor beta chains below were found in one sample sequenced in a study of T-cell reconstitution after alpha-beta-depleted transplantation in children. TCRbeta library preparation incorporated unique molecular identifiers. One entry per CDR3 protein, called by TCRdb with MiXCR from the PCR reads. The profile shows about 600,000 distinct CDR3 sequences, 20% to 25% of them singletons. Material: PBMCs, mostly from graft donor cells, obtained 360 days after TCRalphabeta/CD19-depleted stem cell transplant. These TCRs come from a boy younger than two who had a stem cell transplant for acute myeloid leukemia, so the T cells may come from the graft donor.

This clonotype was picked up many times. This chain uses TRBV20-1 with TRBJ2-7; 7 positions agree with TRBD1. Germline V gives CDR1 DFQATT, CDR2 SNEGSKA (reference sequence). This CDR3 contains 14 residues. V trimming: 5 bases; J trimming: 0 bases; junction bases outside the gene matches: 7. DNA for the CDR3: TGCAGTGCTCTCCAGGGGGACAGCTCCTACGAGCAGTACTTC. Translation gives CSALQGDSSYEQYF.

This clonotype was seen ten or more times. The V call is TRBV7-9, the J call TRBJ1-6, with TRBD1 as a possible D gene (5 bases). V was cut by 3 bases and J by 8 bases, with 11 bases left in between. The CDR3 extends over 14 amino acids. CDR1 SEHNR and CDR2 FQNEAQ come from the germline V gene (reference sequence). The CDR3 DNA reads as TGTGCCAGCAGCTTGACACCGGGGGATTCACCCCTCCACTTT. Translating gives CASSLTPGDSPLHF.

The rearrangement uses TRBV5-5 and TRBJ2-1; D is perhaps TRBD2 (5 bases). This CDR3 spans 12 amino acids. The ends were cut back, 0 bases at V and 12 bases at J, with 10 bases in the middle. Looked up from germline, CDR1 is SGHKS and CDR2 is YYEKEE (reference sequence). The CDR3 is CASSLGAAGQFF. CDR3 nucleotides: TGTGCCAGCAGCTTGGGGGCCGCGGGGCAGTTCTTC.

This clonotype was counted ten times or more. The rearrangement joins TRBV4-3 to TRBJ2-3; D unclear. CDR3 length: 17 residues. V gave up 1 base and J gave up 1 base, with 15 bases separating them. Germline CDR1 is LGHNA and CDR2 is YSLEER. Here the CDR3 DNA reads TGCGCCAGCAGCCAAGGAATTGGCGTAGCCGGCACAGATACGCAGTATTTT. Translating it yields CASSQGIGVAGTDTQYF.

The V gene is TRBV6-5, the J gene TRBJ2-7, with D possibly matching TRBD1 (5 bases). There are 14 residues in the CDR3. Germline V CDR1 and CDR2: MNHEY, SVGAGI. The V and J ends lost 2 bases and 4 bases respectively, with 12 bases between them. The CDR3 DNA reads as TGTGCCAGCAGTTACCAGGGTTTGAGGTACGAGCAGTACTTC. This encodes CASSYQGLRYEQYF.

This clonotype occurred many times. The chain couples TRBV20-1 to TRBJ1-1; 8 bases agree with TRBD1. J gave up 0 bases and V 3 bases, and 6 bases lay outside the gene matches. There are 15 residues in the CDR3. Germline V CDR1 and CDR2: DFQATT, SNEGSKA (reference sequence). The CDR3 DNA is TGCAGTGCTAGTCCTTGGACAGGGATGAACACTGAAGCTTTCTTT. Its protein product is CSASPWTGMNTEAFF.

The chain recombines TRBV27 with TRBJ2-2; the D gene could be TRBD1 or TRBD2 (5 bases each). Germline-derived CDR1 and CDR2 are MNHEY and SMNVEV (reference sequence). V lost 4 bases to trimming and J lost 4 bases, with 19 bases between them. CDR3 length equals 17 residues. In DNA, the CDR3 is TGTGCCAGCAGTTCGCCCAACACGGGGCCCAGCACCGGGGAGCTGTTTTTT. Protein: CASSSPNTGPSTGELFF.

This clonotype was detected only once. The chain couples TRBV7-2 to TRBJ2-3, with 11 bases identical to TRBD2. In germline, CDR1 is SGHTA, CDR2 FQGNSA. V dropped 0 bases and J dropped 0; count of bases not matched to a gene: 5. The CDR3 contains 18 residues. DNA of the CDR3: TGTGCCAGCAGCTTAGCTGTGACTAGCGGGGCTAGCACAGATACGCAGTATTTT. It translates to CASSLAVTSGASTDTQYF.

The gene calls are TRBV14 and TRBJ2-2; TRBD1 agrees at 9 bases. The V segment lost 0 bases and the J segment 5 bases; nucleotides outside the gene matches: 7. The germline gives CDR1 SGHDN, CDR2 FVKESK. The CDR3 totals 17 residues. Here the CDR3 DNA reads TGTGCCAGCAGCCAAGATCGGACAGGGGCGTGGACCGGGGAGCTGTTTTTT. Amino acid sequence: CASSQDRTGAWTGELFF.

At least ten counts were recorded for this clonotype. The rearrangement uses TRBV11-1 and TRBJ2-1; 9 nucleotides line up with TRBD2. This CDR3 contains 17 residues. CDR1 and CDR2 (germline): SGHAT, FQDESV (reference sequence). With 4 bases clipped from V and 5 bases from J, the junction kept 12 bases outside the gene matches. As DNA, the CDR3 is TGTGCCAGCAGCTCCCACTTTAGCGGGAGTGACGACAATGAGCAGTTCTTC. It specifies CASSSHFSGSDDNEQFF.

Many counts were recorded for this clonotype. This rearrangement joins TRBV7-9 to TRBJ1-1; D call uncertain. V shed 6 bases and J shed 3 bases, with 11 bases lying between them. Germline CDR1 reads SEHNR; CDR2 reads FQNEAQ (reference sequence). The CDR3 is 13 residues long. CDR3 coding DNA: TGTGCCAGCAGTCTGATAAAGCACACTGAAGCTTTCTTT. This translates into CASSLIKHTEAFF. Based on the CDR3 plus reference TRBV7-9 and TRBJ1-1, the full variable domain is DTGVSQNPRHKITKRGQNVTFRCDPISEHNRLYWYRQTLGQGPEFLTYFQNEAQLEKSRLLSDRFSAERPKGSFSTLEIQRTEQGDSAMYLCASSLIKHTEAFFGQGTRLTVV.

This clonotype appeared many times. V is TRBV13 and J is TRBJ1-2; TRBD1 agrees at 8 bases. Per the germline V gene, CDR1 is PRHDT and CDR2 is FYEKMQ (reference sequence). The J segment lost 4 bases and the V segment lost 0 bases, leaving 4 bases of the junction unmatched. The CDR3 contains 15 residues. This chain's CDR3 is CASSLGDRDSYGYTF. CDR3 DNA sequence: TGTGCCAGCAGCTTAGGGGACAGGGACTCCTATGGCTACACCTTC.

The chain combines TRBV9 with TRBJ2-1, with 7 bases fitting TRBD2. CDR3 length equals 15 residues. Losses at the gene ends were 3 bases for V and 4 bases for J; bases not matched to a gene: 7. In germline, CDR1 is SGDLS, CDR2 YYNGEE. The CDR3, as DNA: TGTGCCAGCAGCGGAAGGACTAGTTTGTACAATGAGCAGTTCTTC. Its translation: CASSGRTSLYNEQFF.

This clonotype was seen at least ten times. The chain joins TRBV20-1 to TRBJ1-5, with a weak D call TRBD1 (5 bases). Germline V gene lookup returns CDR1 DFQATT and CDR2 SNEGSKA (reference sequence). CDR3 size: 14 residues. Trimming shortened V by 0 bases and J by 9 bases, and 15 bases separated the two germline ends. CDR3 bases: TGCAGTGCTAGAGATCCAAGGGGAAGGCTGCCCCAGCATTTT. It codes for CSARDPRGRLPQHF.

The V call is TRBV5-1, the J call TRBJ1-1, with 8 nucleotides matching TRBD1. From germline, CDR1 is SGHRS and CDR2 YFSETQ. This CDR3 has 15 amino acids. V lost 4 bases and J lost 6; bases outside the gene matches: 11. CDR3 nucleotide sequence: TGCGCCAGCAGCCCTAGACAGGGGTTGGATGCTGAAGCTTTCTTT. Translated: CASSPRQGLDAEAFF.

This clonotype was counted at least ten times. The chain uses TRBV20-1 and TRBJ2-7; 8 positions agree with TRBD2. V was clipped by 5 bases and J by 1 base; unmatched bases: 7. Germline V gene lookup returns CDR1 DFQATT and CDR2 SNEGSKA (reference sequence). The CDR3 spans 14 residues. The CDR3 sequence is CSARKPGGSYEQYF. CDR3 DNA: TGCAGTGCTCGCAAACCGGGAGGGTCCTACGAGCAGTACTTC.

This chain joins TRBV12-3 or TRBV12-4 and TRBJ1-4; no firm D call. V gave up 3 bases and J gave up 1 base, with 12 bases separating them. The CDR3 loop spans 16 amino acids. The CDR3 DNA reads TGTGCCAGCAGTTTCTGGGCGGAACTAACTAATGAAAAACTGTTTTTT. This gives the protein CASSFWAELTNEKLFF.

This clonotype was observed a handful of times. The chain employs TRBV24-1 and TRBJ2-2; D call uncertain. Germline V CDR1 and CDR2: KGHDR, SFDVKD. Trimming pared 9 bases from V and 4 bases from J, leaving 8 bases between. CDR3 length: 12 amino acids. The CDR3 is CATGKITGELFF. CDR3 nucleotides: TGTGCCACCGGCAAGATCACCGGGGAGCTGTTTTTT.

CDR3 residues: CASSLVQDIEQFF. DNA for the CDR3: TGCGCCAGCAGCTTGGTACAGGACATTGAGCAGTTCTTC. The chain uses TRBV5-1 and TRBJ2-1; possibly TRBD1 for D (5 bases). V was shortened by 0 bases and J by 9 bases, with 10 bases between the two germline ends. The CDR3 has 13 residues. Germline CDR1 is SGHRS and CDR2 is YFSETQ. Supplemented by reference TRBV5-1 and TRBJ2-1, the full variable domain reads KAGVTQTPRYLIKTRGQQVTLSCSPISGHRSVSWYQQTPGQGLQFLFEYFSETQRNKGNFPGRFSGRQFSNSRSEMNVSTLELGDSALYLCASSLVQDIEQFFGPGTRLTVL.

J is TRBJ2-7 and V is TRBV9, with D possibly called TRBD1 or TRBD2 (6 bases each). There are 15 residues in the CDR3. Germline assignment: CDR1 SGDLS and CDR2 YYNGEE. The V end lost 3 bases, the J end lost 3 bases, and 16 bases lay between the germline ends. This CDR3 reads CASSEGDSRNYEQYF. The DNA for the CDR3 is TGTGCCAGCAGCGAGGGGGACTCAAGGAACTACGAGCAGTACTTC.

Ten or more counts support this clonotype. The chain couples TRBV29-1 to TRBJ2-5, with a tentative D call TRBD2 (5 bases). V dropped 4 bases and J dropped 1 base, with 13 bases sitting between them. The CDR3 loop spans 14 amino acids. Germline-derived CDR1 and CDR2 are SQVTM and ANQGSEA. CDR3 in DNA: TGCAGCGTTGGGAGGTTACTAGGCCAAGAGACCCAGTACTTC. As protein: CSVGRLLGQETQYF.

This clonotype was detected only a few times. The chain is built from TRBV12-3 or TRBV12-4 and TRBJ2-7, with no clear D. The CDR3 consists of 16 residues. Trimming took 7 bases from V and 1 from J, leaving 20 bases between them. CDR3 coding DNA: TGTGCCAGCACCCGGCGGTCAATAGGGATATCCTACGAGCAGTACTTC. This encodes CASTRRSIGISYEQYF.

This clonotype was seen more than once but under ten times. This rearrangement joins TRBV6-5 to TRBJ1-1, with D unresolved. Trimming removed 5 bases at V and 3 bases at J, with 10 bases between. This CDR3 has 13 residues. Germline CDR1 MNHEY, CDR2 SVGAGI. The CDR3 spells CASSRDGDTEAFF. CDR3 sequence (DNA): TGTGCCAGCAGTAGAGATGGGGACACTGAAGCTTTCTTT.

This rearrangement joins TRBV4-3 to TRBJ2-3; tentative D call: TRBD1 (5 bases). CDR1 and CDR2 from the germline V gene are LGHNA and YSLEER. Trimming removed 0 bases from V and 2 bases from J, with 12 bases in between. CDR3 length: 16 residues. In DNA form, the CDR3 reads TGCGCCAGCAGCCAAGATGACAGCGCCAACACAGATACGCAGTATTTT. This encodes CASSQDDSANTDTQYF.

This sequence joins TRBV7-2 and TRBJ2-6, with D tentatively TRBD2 (5 bases). V lost 8 bases, J lost 4 bases, and 6 bases lay in between. CDR3 length: 12 residues. Germline lookup yields CDR1 SGHTA and CDR2 FQGNSA. DNA of the CDR3: TGTGCCAGCGGAGGAGGGGCCAACGTCCTGACTTTC. This translates into CASGGGANVLTF.

This chain uses TRBV5-1 with TRBJ2-7; 9 nucleotides align to TRBD1. V trimming: 0 bases; J trimming: 0 bases; junction bases outside the gene matches: 4. In germline, CDR1 is SGHRS, CDR2 YFSETQ. CDR3 length: 16 residues. CDR3 loop: CASSLGPGQGSYEQYV. CDR3 nucleotide sequence: TGCGCCAGCAGCTTGGGTCCGGGACAGGGCTCCTACGAGCAGTACGTC.

With regard to this clonotype: The missing conserved phenylalanine or tryptophan at the end of this CDR3 makes a read error likely. The CDR3 is CSAHRGQGQPQHY. The CDR3 DNA sequence: TGCAGTGCTCACCGGGGCCAAGGTCAGCCCCAGCATTAT. The rearrangement uses TRBV20-1 and TRBJ1-5; maybe TRBD1 (5 bases). V lost 5 bases and J lost 6, with 14 bases in between. Germline assignment: CDR1 DFQATT and CDR2 SNEGSKA (reference sequence). The CDR3 is 13 amino acids.

The chain carries TRBV6-1 and TRBJ1-4; D gene unclear. Germline V CDR1 and CDR2: MNHNS, SASEGT. The length of the CDR3 is 14 residues. The V end lost 6 bases, the J end lost 3 bases, and 11 bases lay between the germline ends. The CDR3 here is CASSLGQANEKLFF. The CDR3 DNA is TGTGCCAGCAGCCTAGGTCAGGCTAATGAAAAACTGTTTTTT.

This clonotype was seen a handful of times. The CDR3 is CASSLGTGPEGTEAFF. The DNA of the CDR3 is TGTGCCAGCAGCTTAGGGACGGGACCCGAGGGCACTGAAGCTTTCTTT. The chain is built from TRBV7-2 and TRBJ1-1; a weak D match, TRBD1 (5 bases). Germline lookup yields CDR1 SGHTA and CDR2 FQGNSA. The CDR3 totals 16 residues. Trimming left V 1 base short and J 4 bases short, with 16 bases between.

This clonotype was picked up a small number of times. The chain carries TRBV5-5 and TRBJ2-5, with unresolved D. This CDR3 contains 14 residues. The germline V gene has CDR1 SGHKS and CDR2 YYEKEE (reference sequence). Trimming left V 0 bases short and J 3 bases short, with 9 bases between. CDR3 coding DNA: TGTGCCAGCAGCTTGGTATCATTGGAAGAGACCCAGTACTTC. Amino acids: CASSLVSLEETQYF.

This clonotype was counted a few times. The chain recombines TRBV28 with TRBJ1-5; perhaps TRBD1 as D (5 bases). Germline V CDR1 and CDR2: MDHEN, SYDVKM. The CDR3 runs 14 residues. V was shortened by 7 bases and J by 0 bases, with 10 bases between the two germline ends. In nucleotides, the CDR3 is TGTGCCAGCAATAGGGGACCTAGCAATCAGCCCCAGCATTTT. This sequence encodes CASNRGPSNQPQHF.

In its sample, this clonotype was seen a few times. V usage is TRBV20-1 and J usage is TRBJ2-3; D is ambiguous. Germline V gives CDR1 DFQATT, CDR2 SNEGSKA (reference sequence). With 5 bases removed from V and 2 bases from J, the gap between germline ends came to 17 bases. The CDR3 runs 15 residues. The CDR3 spells CSAFSYPRITDTQYF. The CDR3 DNA follows: TGCAGTGCTTTTAGCTACCCGAGGATCACAGATACGCAGTATTTT.